Listed below are T cell receptor beta chains from one sample, sequenced in a study of shared clonotypes between healthy human individuals. Only in-frame clones appear in the TCRdb table, and some are missing; sequencing was by immunoSEQ multiplex PCR. The sample consists of about 470,000 clones, more than 75% of them appearing once. Source material: PBMCs. The origin of the receptors is a woman in her thirties or forties in good health. Some clones in this sample may be carry-over from other donors' samples. Both conserved end residues are part of each CDR3.

v_gene	CDR3aa
TRBV7-6	CASSLSVGVSYEQYF
TRBV15	CATSTRTGGSDTQYF
TRBV6-6	CASSYSDTLNTEAFF
TRBV29-1	CSAQDSNQPQHF
TRBV10-2	CASSSGTGVNTGELFF
TRBV30	CAWRRDSYNEQFF
TRBV6-1	CASSPSGRDAGELFF
TRBV10-3	CAISGSDRGNTEAFF
TRBV14	CASSPSLYTQYF
TRBV11-2	CASSPTGANYGYTF
TRBV4-2	CASSQYHDRVRNTIYF
TRBV5-1	CASSLVPQGFNEQFF
TRBV6-6	CASSSQWGGGYTF
TRBV5-5	CASSGNGNREQYF
TRBV7-2	CASSPERGTPKDNEQFF
TRBV7-2	CASSRRLAGGSDPSYEQYF
TRBV28	CASSLLRPGQGHYEQYF
TRBV9	CASSVGGTTPHEQFF
TRBV28	CASSWDRETYEQYF
TRBV7-3	CASSLRSDRNTEAFF
TRBV4-1	CASSQVGLEGGQQYF
TRBV6-6	CASGPPGGELFF